At least ten counts were recorded for the clone carrying this T cell receptor (beta chain). Its antigen is as yet unknown. As for time point: newly diagnosed GD, antithyroid drugs for less than 3 months. RNA isolated from PBMCs was used to make the TCR library. Germline-derived CDR1 and CDR2 are DFQATT and SNEGSKA (reference sequence). This CDR3 has 14 residues. The V gene end was trimmed by 2 bases and the J gene end by 7 bases; junction bases not matched to a gene: 7. This sample is part of a study of regulatory T cells in long-lasting Graves disease. The overall study: Patients newly diagnosed with Graves' had been on antithyroid drugs for under 3 months.

Regarding the study as a whole: Persistent disease favored TRBV28, TRBJ1-2 and TRBJ2-5. Whereas about a thousand public clonotypes were shared by new patients, persistent patients shared more, at about 2,500.

HTBI primers from iRepertoire and Arm-PCR of CDR3 regions yielded the TCR beta libraries. A single record per CDR3 protein comes from TCRdb applying MiXCR to the multiplex PCR reads. The sample has a few hundred thousand distinct CDR3 sequences, over 9.5% seen once. The same sample was also studied in work on T cells in Graves' hyperthyroidism and ophthalmopathy. From that paper: Patients aged 18 to 65 with hyperthyroidism were newly diagnosed, with duration under 2 months.

The chain carries TRBV20-1 and TRBJ2-1; 8 bases fit TRBD2. The sequencing used peripheral blood mononuclear cells (PBMCs), collected at new diagnosis, from a patient treated with antithyroid drugs. The source is a woman aged 18-35 years with Graves disease. CDR3 sequence (DNA): TGCAGTGCTAGATGGCCACCGGGAGGGAATGAGCAGTTCTTC. The encoded protein is CSARWPPGGNEQFF.